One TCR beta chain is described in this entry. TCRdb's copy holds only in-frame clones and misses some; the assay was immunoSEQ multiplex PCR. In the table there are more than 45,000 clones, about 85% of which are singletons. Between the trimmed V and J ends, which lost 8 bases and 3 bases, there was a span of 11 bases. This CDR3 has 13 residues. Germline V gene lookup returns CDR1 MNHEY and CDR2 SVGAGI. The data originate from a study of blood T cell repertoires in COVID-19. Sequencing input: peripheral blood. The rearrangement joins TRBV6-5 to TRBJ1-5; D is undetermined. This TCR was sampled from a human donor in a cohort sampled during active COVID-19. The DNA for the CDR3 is TGTGCCAGCCGAGAACAGAACAATCAGCCCCAGCATTTT. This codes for CASREQNNQPQHF.